This entry is about one T cell receptor beta chain. Its antigen is not known. The CDR3 has 13 amino acids. Trimming left V 5 bases short and J 2 bases short, with 10 bases between. Germline values: CDR1 LGHDT, CDR2 YNNKEL (reference sequence). Pooling was applied to second doses at about 4 or about 12 weeks. This table comes from immunoSEQ multiplex PCR, and its TCRdb copy is limited to in-frame clones, with some not included. This table holds approximately 110,000 clones, 70% to 90% found once. This sample is part of a study of T cell responses to AZD1222 COVID-19 vaccine. Study findings and constraints: Spike-specific TCR breadth and depth both grew after two AZD1222 doses.

The sequences come from peripheral blood, collected 28 days after the second AZD1222 dose. The V and J genes are TRBV3-1 (or the pseudogene TRBV3-2) and TRBJ2-7, with D possibly TRBD2 on 6 matching bases. This TCR came from an adult who received the AZD1222 COVID-19 vaccine. CDR3 bases: TGTGCCAGCAGCGCGATAGCGGCCTACGAGCAGTACTTC. Protein sequence: CASSAIAAYEQYF.